This is a list of T cell receptor beta chains from one sample in a study of T cell changes during pregnancy in multiple sclerosis. Clones were sequenced by immunoSEQ multiplex PCR, and TCRdb holds only the in-frame ones, with some missing. Seen here are approximately 79,000 clones, roughly nine tenths observed once, and the top ten hold 0.21%. Sequences were derived from CD4+ T cells from peripheral blood mononuclear cells, sampled before pregnancy. These receptors all come from a female donor with multiple sclerosis, enrolled in a pregnancy study. CDR3s include the opening cysteine and the closing phenylalanine or tryptophan. Each record gives: CDR3 protein, CDR3 DNA, D gene, clone size, J gene, V gene. D genes are given only for firm matches. Expanded clones get a size class; other rows say once, few or many, or leave the size out.

CDR3 protein: CASSLTSGRAYEQYF
CDR3 DNA: TGCGCCAGCAGCCTAACTAGCGGGAGGGCCTACGAGCAGTACTTC
D gene: TRBD2
clone size: once
J gene: TRBJ2-7
V gene: TRBV5-1

CDR3 protein: CASSGPTLRGSTTEAFF
CDR3 DNA: TGTGCCAGCAGCGGACCGACTCTCAGGGGTAGTACGACTGAAGCTTTCTTT
D gene: -
clone size: few
J gene: TRBJ1-1
V gene: TRBV9

CDR3 protein: CASSYSGQDNSPLHF
CDR3 DNA: TGTGCCAGCAGTTACTCGGGACAAGATAATTCACCCCTCCACTTT
D gene: -
clone size: -
J gene: TRBJ1-6
V gene: TRBV6-6

CDR3 protein: CASSLFRGAGNTIYF
CDR3 DNA: TGTGCCAGCAGCTTATTTCGGGGGGCAGGAAACACCATATATTTT
D gene: -
clone size: -
J gene: TRBJ1-3
V gene: TRBV7-2

CDR3 protein: CSADRAGTGYGYTF
CDR3 DNA: TGCAGCGCAGACCGCGCCGGGACAGGCTATGGCTACACCTTC
D gene: TRBD1
clone size: once
J gene: TRBJ1-2
V gene: TRBV29-1

CDR3 protein: CASSASGVTDTQYF
CDR3 DNA: TGTGCCAGCAGCGCTAGCGGGGTTACAGATACGCAGTATTTT
D gene: TRBD2
clone size: -
J gene: TRBJ2-3
V gene: TRBV7-2

CDR3 protein: CASSFPLLNTEAFF
CDR3 DNA: TGTGCCAGCAGTTTCCCCCTCCTGAACACTGAAGCTTTCTTT
D gene: -
clone size: -
J gene: TRBJ1-1
V gene: TRBV28

CDR3 protein: CASSDRGLIVAEQFF
CDR3 DNA: TGTGCCAGCAGCGACAGGGGGCTTATCGTCGCTGAGCAGTTCTTC
D gene: TRBD1
clone size: once
J gene: TRBJ2-1
V gene: TRBV6-1

CDR3 protein: CASSLATGRAFF
CDR3 DNA: TGTGCCAGCAGCTTGGCGACAGGGAGGGCTTTCTTT
D gene: TRBD1
clone size: -
J gene: TRBJ1-1
V gene: TRBV5-6

CDR3 protein: CASSQVDMGLATGELFF
CDR3 DNA: TGCGCCAGCAGCCAAGTCGACATGGGGTTAGCGACCGGGGAGCTGTTTTTT
D gene: -
clone size: many
J gene: TRBJ2-2
V gene: TRBV4-1

CDR3 protein: CASSVVGDFGTPLHF
CDR3 DNA: TGTGCCAGCAGCGTAGTGGGGGACTTCGGGACACCCCTCCACTTT
D gene: -
clone size: -
J gene: TRBJ1-6
V gene: TRBV9

CDR3 protein: CASSHRLAGSSSTDTQYF
CDR3 DNA: TGTGCCAGCAGCCACAGGCTAGCGGGCTCGTCTAGCACAGATACGCAGTATTTT
D gene: TRBD2
clone size: once
J gene: TRBJ2-3
V gene: TRBV14

CDR3 protein: CASRGPSGRNTEAFF
CDR3 DNA: TGTGCCAGCAGAGGGCCGTCGGGGAGGAACACTGAAGCTTTCTTT
D gene: -
clone size: -
J gene: TRBJ1-1
V gene: TRBV28

CDR3 protein: CASSLARGLGQPQHF
CDR3 DNA: TGTGCCAGCAGCTTAGCACGAGGGCTTGGACAGCCCCAGCATTTT
D gene: -
clone size: -
J gene: TRBJ1-5
V gene: TRBV7-2

CDR3 protein: CASPAETVYEQYF
CDR3 DNA: TGTGCCAGTCCTGCCGAGACAGTTTACGAGCAGTACTTC
D gene: -
clone size: -
J gene: TRBJ2-7
V gene: TRBV6-6

CDR3 protein: CASSSAGGNTEAFF
CDR3 DNA: TGTGCCAGCAGTTCTGCAGGAGGAAACACTGAAGCTTTCTTT
D gene: -
clone size: -
J gene: TRBJ1-1
V gene: TRBV6-5

CDR3 protein: CAWNVLLNTEAFF
CDR3 DNA: TGTGCCTGGAATGTTCTTTTGAACACTGAAGCTTTCTTT
D gene: -
clone size: few
J gene: TRBJ1-1
V gene: TRBV30

CDR3 protein: CASSLLQGAAGELFF
CDR3 DNA: TGTGCCAGCAGCTTACTGCAGGGGGCAGCGGGGGAGCTGTTTTTT
D gene: TRBD1
clone size: -
J gene: TRBJ2-2
V gene: TRBV7-9

CDR3 protein: CASSRYGQGDPMNTEAFF
CDR3 DNA: TGTGCCAGCAGTCGTTACGGACAGGGGGACCCAATGAACACTGAAGCTTTCTTT
D gene: TRBD1
clone size: -
J gene: TRBJ1-1
V gene: TRBV7-2

CDR3 protein: CASSPNTGHGYTF
CDR3 DNA: TGTGCCAGCAGCCCTAATACAGGGCATGGCTACACCTTC
D gene: -
clone size: -
J gene: TRBJ1-2
V gene: TRBV7-3

CDR3 protein: CASRPGTGWITEAFF
CDR3 DNA: TGTGCCAGCAGACCCGGGACAGGGTGGATCACTGAAGCTTTCTTT
D gene: TRBD1
clone size: once
J gene: TRBJ1-1
V gene: TRBV2

CDR3 protein: CASSTTGGGNTIYF
CDR3 DNA: TGCGCCAGCAGCACGACAGGGGGTGGAAACACCATATATTTT
D gene: TRBD1
clone size: -
J gene: TRBJ1-3
V gene: TRBV5-1

CDR3 protein: CATAEGSGNTIYF
CDR3 DNA: TGTGCCACCGCGGAGGGCTCTGGAAACACCATATATTTT
D gene: -
clone size: -
J gene: TRBJ1-3
V gene: TRBV18